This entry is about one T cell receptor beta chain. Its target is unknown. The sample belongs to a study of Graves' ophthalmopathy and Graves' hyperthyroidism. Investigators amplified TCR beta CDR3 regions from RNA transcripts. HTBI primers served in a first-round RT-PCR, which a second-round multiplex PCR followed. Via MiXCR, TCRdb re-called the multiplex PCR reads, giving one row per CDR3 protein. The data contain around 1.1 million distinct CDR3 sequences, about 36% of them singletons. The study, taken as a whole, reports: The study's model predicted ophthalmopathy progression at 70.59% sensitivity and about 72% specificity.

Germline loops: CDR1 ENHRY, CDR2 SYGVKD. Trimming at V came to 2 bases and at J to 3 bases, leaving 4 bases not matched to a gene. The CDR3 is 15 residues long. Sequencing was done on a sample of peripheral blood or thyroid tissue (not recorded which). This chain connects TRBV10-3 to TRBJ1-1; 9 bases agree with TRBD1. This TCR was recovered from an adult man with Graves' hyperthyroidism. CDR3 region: CAISEVQGAYTEAFF. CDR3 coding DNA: TGTGCCATCAGTGAGGTACAGGGGGCATACACTGAAGCTTTCTTT.